One sample yielded the 8 T cell receptor beta chains listed below, sequenced in a study of molecular identifiers for immune sequencing clone quantification. TCRdb re-called the PCR reads through MiXCR, storing one row per CDR3 protein. The sample has approximately 550,000 distinct CDR3 sequences, about 26% seen once. Material for sequencing was naive CD8+ T cells from blood, with Jurkat cell RNA spiked in. Subset denoted: FACS-sorted CD8+CD4-CCR7+CD45RA+ naive T cells. These receptors were taken from a human donor in good health. Some libraries in this study had Jurkat cell RNA spiked in.

This clonotype showed up just a few times. The V call is TRBV29-1, the J call TRBJ2-7; D could derive from TRBD1 or TRBD2 (5 bases each). Germline CDR1 is SQVTM and CDR2 is ANQGSEA. CDR3 length: 13 amino acids. Deletions cut 7 bases from V and 0 bases from J, with 13 bases between. CDR3 nucleotide sequence: TGCAGCGCTGGGACGGTAAGCTCCTACGAGCAGTACTTC. This gives the protein CSAGTVSSYEQYF.

The gene calls are TRBV7-9 and TRBJ2-2; D not resolved. Germline lookup yields CDR1 SEHNR and CDR2 FQNEAQ (reference sequence). The CDR3 runs to 16 residues. Trimming stripped 5 bases from V and 5 bases from J, with 18 bases between. For the CDR3, the DNA is TGTGCCAGCAGCCCTACAACTCAACGACGAACCGGGGAGCTGTTTTTT. Protein product: CASSPTTQRRTGELFF.

With respect to this clonotype: Given a much more abundant clone one base away, this may be a read error. The rearrangement uses TRBV4-1 and TRBJ2-1; the D is unclear. Germline CDR1 reads MGHRA; CDR2 reads YSYEKL. This CDR3 contains 15 residues. V shed 0 bases and J shed 6 bases, with 12 bases lying between them. CDR3 nucleotides: TGCGCCAGCAGCCAAGAACCCAGGAACGCCAATGAGCAGTTCTTC. Residues: CASSQEPRNANEQFF.

As regards this clonotype: This may stem from a read error, because a much larger clone lies one nucleotide away. The CDR3 sequence: CASSMMTGGNEQFF. CDR3 DNA sequence: TGTGCCAGCAGCATGATGACAGGGGGCAATGAGCAGTTCTTC. The chain is built from TRBV5-3 and TRBJ2-1; 9 bases are shared with TRBD1. TRBV5-3 belongs to the ORF category, with a function that is uncertain. Trimming at V came to 8 bases and at J to 6 bases, leaving 9 bases not matched to a gene. The CDR3 runs to 14 residues.

V gene TRBV27 combines with J gene TRBJ1-6, with a tentative D call TRBD1 (6 bases). The CDR3 has 13 amino acids. Germline CDR1 MNHEY, CDR2 SMNVEV (reference sequence). V shed 5 bases and J shed 7 bases, with 9 bases lying between them. The CDR3 DNA follows: TGTGCCAGCAGTAGAACAGGGAATTCACCCCTCCACTTT. Protein product: CASSRTGNSPLHF.

In this sample, this clonotype turned up many times. As DNA, the CDR3 is TGTGCCAGCAGCTACCAGGTCACAGATACGCAGTATTTT. Protein: CASSYQVTDTQYF. The rearrangement joins TRBV6-5 to TRBJ2-3; no reliable D call. The CDR3 consists of 13 residues. V was shortened by 6 bases and J by 2 bases, with 9 bases between the two germline ends. Germline-derived CDR1 and CDR2 are MNHEY and SVGAGI.

The J gene is TRBJ2-7, the V gene TRBV6-5; 9 bases fit TRBD1. Germline V lookup: CDR1 MNHEY, CDR2 SVGAGI. Trimming took 6 bases from V and 2 from J; bases not matched to a gene: 8. The CDR3 consists of 15 residues. In nucleotides, the CDR3 is TGTGCCAGCAGACAGTGGGGACAGGGCACCTACGAGCAGTACTTC. It encodes CASRQWGQGTYEQYF.

V is TRBV20-1 and J is TRBJ2-1; TRBD2 matches 10 bases. With 1 base clipped from V and 2 bases from J, the junction kept 2 bases outside the gene matches. In germline, CDR1 is DFQATT, CDR2 SNEGSKA (reference sequence). This CDR3 is built from 15 residues. CDR3 region: CSARGTSGPYNEQFF. CDR3 nucleotides: TGCAGTGCTAGAGGGACTAGCGGTCCCTACAATGAGCAGTTCTTC.